This T cell receptor (beta chain) appears in the sequencing data of a study of shared clonotypes between healthy human individuals (dated by TCRdb to 2018 to 2021). General notes on the study: The cohort comprised two women and three men aged 18 to 49 years. For each donor, three plates each were used for CD4 naive and CD4 memory, two plates were used for CD8 naive, and one plate was used for CD8 memory. Blood TCR repertoires of four to six healthy adults were deeply sequenced to estimate repertoire size and the extent of clonotype sharing between individuals. To increase sequencing depth and limit assay-specific biases, different laboratories used diverse techniques to prepare libraries and sequence TCR repertoires. Between about 0.94 and 8.9 billion PBMCs per donor were obtained by leukapheresis. The paper's findings and limits, for the study overall: Rarefaction of sorted-subset datasets indicated incomplete sequencing despite the large sequencing depth. Sampling was restricted to blood, and TCR repertoires in tissue are likely to differ from TCR repertoires in blood. Compared with non-shared clonotypes, the clonotypes found in all four sorted-subset donors had higher generation probabilities. When several donors were compared, the shared fraction of clonotypes was about 5.2% for naive CD4, more than 3% for naive CD8, 2.3% for memory CD4, and around 0.4% for memory CD8. The genetic and exposure-history diversity represented was limited by the small number of donors. Estimated clonotype richness was generally larger for naive than for memory subsets. Pairwise subsampling led to the expectation that sequencing depth would affect the degree of clonotype sharing among donors.

The donors were healthy, HIV-negative adults who had no recently reported acute infections or vaccinations. All donors were Caucasian adults living in Nashville, Tennessee, USA. CD4+ T cells were enriched through magnetic negative selection, after which naive cells were positively selected on CD45RA and the remaining negative fraction served as the memory subset. Blood was collected by leukapheresis, and PBMCs were isolated by Ficoll-Histopaque density gradient centrifugation and then cryopreserved in liquid nitrogen vapor phase. Analytical flow cytometry was used to check the purity and quantity of every magnetically sorted T cell population. Genomic DNA was isolated from every sorted fraction and measured by UV absorbance on a Nanodrop 2000c. This clone was observed a single time. The antigen this receptor binds is unknown. Per-base quality was not reported, and no clone a single base away is much larger than it.

Using the deep immunoSEQ assay, multiplex PCR amplified TCR CDR3 regions from genomic DNA. Extracted genomic DNA from each cell subset was distributed evenly across all wells of several immunoSEQ 96-well plates, and each plate was treated as a replicate. For sorted subsets, 200 to 250 ng genomic DNA, equal to tens of thousands of T cell genomes, was loaded into each replicate PCR. The purified libraries were quantified using a Qubit 3.0 fluorometer, sized with a Bioanalyzer 2100, and then quantified again using the KAPA Library Quantification kit. Every immunoSEQ 96-well plate was sequenced on a separate single-read 150-cycle Illumina NextSeq 550 flow cell. The published analysis was carried out like this. Because the immunoSEQ output included only junctional sequences and no quality scores, the filtering could not be the same as the filtering used for full-length reads. To assign V/J genes and CDR3, sequences were annotated against IMGT germline references using PyIR, a Python wrapper for IgBLAST v1.9. Any read was removed if the V/J assignment was weak (E-value above 1e-6), the CDR3 was missing, or the read contained stop codons, out-of-frame junctions, or ambiguous translated residues. V3J clonotypes were defined by identical inferred V gene, J gene, and CDR3 amino acid sequence. Percentage overlap between repertoires was calculated by dividing the number of shared unique clonotypes by the size of the smaller repertoire. Repertoire richness was assessed with RTK rarefaction, the Chao1 estimator, and Recon v2.1 estimates of unobserved clonotypes. Generation probabilities for all TCRbeta clonotypes obtained by the gDNA method from a handful of donors were computed using OLGA. Held by TCRdb, this immuneACCESS table contains in-frame sequences only and omits some clones. Under half of the omission traces to an unresolved V gene where checked; the cause of the rest is unknown. The V and J calls and clone size come from that table; D and trimming were worked out from the DNA. Present in this sample are more than 2,000,000 clones, around nine tenths of which were seen just once. The top ten hold roughly 0.14% of the sample.

CDR1 and CDR2 (LNHNV, YYDKDF) derive from the germline V gene (reference sequence). V was cut back by 3 bases and J by 9 bases, leaving a gap of 23 bases between them. The CDR3 measures 16 amino acids from cysteine to phenylalanine. Solely the CDR3 DNA is kept, with 48 bases framed from the first base. The V gene is TRBV15 and the J gene is TRBJ2-5; matching of 5 bases hints at TRBD2 as the D gene. The TCR comes from a man aged 18 to 29 in good health. Sequencing was performed on naive CD4+ T cells sorted from blood. Reading the label with the study, this specimen's cell subset or site is: CD45RA+ positively selected. This receptor has the CDR3 CATSSVPGSPQDSQYF. The sequenced DNA: TGTGCCACCAGCAGCGTTCCGGGGTCACCCCAAGATTCCCAGTACTTC. Supplemented by the reference TRBV15 and TRBJ2-5 proteins around the CDR3, the complete variable domain is DAMVIQNPRYQVTQFGKPVTLSCSQTLNHNVMYWYQQKSSQAPKLLFHYYDKDFNNEADTPDNFQSRRPNTSFCFLDIRSPGLGDTAMYLCATSSVPGSPQDSQYFGPGTRLLVL.